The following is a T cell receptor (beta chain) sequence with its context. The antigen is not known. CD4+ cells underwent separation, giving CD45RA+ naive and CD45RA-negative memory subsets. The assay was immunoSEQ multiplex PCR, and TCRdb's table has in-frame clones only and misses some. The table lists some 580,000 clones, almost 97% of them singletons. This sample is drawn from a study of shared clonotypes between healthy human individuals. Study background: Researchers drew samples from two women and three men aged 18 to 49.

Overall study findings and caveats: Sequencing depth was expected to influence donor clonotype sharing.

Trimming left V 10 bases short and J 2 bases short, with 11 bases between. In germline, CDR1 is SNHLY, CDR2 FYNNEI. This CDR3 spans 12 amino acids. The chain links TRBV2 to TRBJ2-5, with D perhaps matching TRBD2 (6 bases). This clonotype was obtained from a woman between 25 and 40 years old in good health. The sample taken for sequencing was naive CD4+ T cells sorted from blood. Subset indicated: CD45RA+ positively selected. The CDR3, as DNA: TGTGCCACCACCAGCGGGCAAGAGACCCAGTACTTC. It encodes CATTSGQETQYF.